This is a list of T cell receptor beta chains from one sample in a study of blood T cell repertoires in COVID-19. The data were produced by immunoSEQ multiplex PCR, yet TCRdb's version contains in-frame clones alone and is incomplete. The table lists 90,000 to 120,000 clones, approximately 88% of them singletons. Sequences were obtained from peripheral blood. All receptors come from a man in his forties with active or convalescent COVID-19. CDR3s include the opening cysteine and the closing phenylalanine or tryptophan. Each record gives: D gene, V gene, J gene, CDR3 DNA, CDR3 protein. D genes are given only for firm matches.

TRBD2	TRBV18	TRBJ2-7	TGTGCCAGCTCACCCGCCGCTAGCGGGAATTACGAGCAGTACTTC	CASSPAASGNYEQYF
.	TRBV7-2	TRBJ2-3	TGTGCCAGCAGCTTAATGGGAGTAACCCGCACAGATACGCAGTATTTT	CASSLMGVTRTDTQYF
TRBD1	TRBV3-1/TRBV3-2	TRBJ1-1	TGTGCCAGCAGCCAAGGACAGGGTCTCGCTGAAGCTTTCTTT	CASSQGQGLAEAFF
.	TRBV20-1	TRBJ2-1	TGCAGTGCTAGTTTAACCGCCGGGAATGAGCAGTTCTTC	CSASLTAGNEQFF
.	TRBV6-2/TRBV6-3	TRBJ1-5	TGTGCCAGCAGTTACGGGCAGGGCAATCAGCCCCAGCATTTT	CASSYGQGNQPQHF
.	TRBV18	TRBJ2-3	TGTGCCAGCTCACCCTTCGGGACTGTCACAGATACGCAGTATTTT	CASSPFGTVTDTQYF
.	TRBV9	TRBJ2-1	TGTGCCAGCAGCGTAGGGCCCAACACTGAGCAGTTCTTC	CASSVGPNTEQFF
.	TRBV12-3/TRBV12-4	TRBJ1-1	TGTGCCAGCAGACCTGGGGGGGACACTGAAGCTTTCTTT	CASRPGGDTEAFF
TRBD1	TRBV19	TRBJ1-2	TGTGCCAGTAGTTCCTTACAGGGGGAGCTGCCCTATGGCTACACCTTC	CASSSLQGELPYGYTF
.	TRBV19	TRBJ1-5	TGTGCCAGTAGTATGGAGCAAAGCACTCAGCCCCAGCATTTT	CASSMEQSTQPQHF